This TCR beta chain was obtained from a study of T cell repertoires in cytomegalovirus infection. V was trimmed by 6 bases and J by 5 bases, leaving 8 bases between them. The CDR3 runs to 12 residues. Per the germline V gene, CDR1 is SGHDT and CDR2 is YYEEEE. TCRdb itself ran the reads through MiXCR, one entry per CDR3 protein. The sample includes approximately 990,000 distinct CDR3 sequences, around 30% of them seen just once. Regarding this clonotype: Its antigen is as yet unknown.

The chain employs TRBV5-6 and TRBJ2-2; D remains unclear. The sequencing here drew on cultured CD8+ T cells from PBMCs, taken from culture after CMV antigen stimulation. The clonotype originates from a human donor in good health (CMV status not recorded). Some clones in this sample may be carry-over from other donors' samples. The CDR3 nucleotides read TGTGCCAGCAACCCAGGAACCGGGGAGCTGTTTTTT. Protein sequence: CASNPGTGELFF.